This T cell receptor (beta chain) was sequenced for a study of cytomegalovirus exposure and HLA in healthy donors. Trimming shortened V by 5 bases and J by 5 bases, and 16 bases separated the two germline ends. CDR1 LGHNA and CDR2 YNFKEQ come from the germline V gene. There are 14 residues in the CDR3. Researchers ran the PCR with 60 Vbeta and 13 Jbeta primers. Only in-frame clones appear in the TCRdb table, and some are missing; sequencing was by immunoSEQ multiplex PCR. The sample holds about 61,000 clones, 70% to 80% seen once. The receptor comes from a man in his fifties in good health and CMV-seropositive. The J gene is TRBJ2-7, the V gene TRBV4-2; D may be TRBD1 (7 bases). The sequencing sample was made of PBMCs. CDR3 protein: CASSFQGGVNEQYF. The CDR3 DNA follows: TGTGCCAGCAGCTTCCAGGGGGGAGTAAACGAGCAGTACTTC.